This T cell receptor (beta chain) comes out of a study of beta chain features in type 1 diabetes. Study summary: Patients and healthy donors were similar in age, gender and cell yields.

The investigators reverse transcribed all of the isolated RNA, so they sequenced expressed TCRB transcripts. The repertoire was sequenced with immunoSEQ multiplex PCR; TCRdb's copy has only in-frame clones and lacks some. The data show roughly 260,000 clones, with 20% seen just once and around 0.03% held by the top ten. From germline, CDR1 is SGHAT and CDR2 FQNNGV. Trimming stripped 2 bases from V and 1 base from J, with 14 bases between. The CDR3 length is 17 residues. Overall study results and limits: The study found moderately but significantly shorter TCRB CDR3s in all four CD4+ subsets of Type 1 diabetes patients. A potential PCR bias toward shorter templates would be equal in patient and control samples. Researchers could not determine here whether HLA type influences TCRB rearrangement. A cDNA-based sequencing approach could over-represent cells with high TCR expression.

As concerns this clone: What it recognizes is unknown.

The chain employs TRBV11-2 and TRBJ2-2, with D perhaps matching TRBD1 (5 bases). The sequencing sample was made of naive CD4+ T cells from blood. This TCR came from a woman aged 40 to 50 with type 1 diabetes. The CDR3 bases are TGTGCCAGCAGCTTACGGTTCGGGCAGGGGAACACCGGGGAGCTGTTTTTT. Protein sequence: CASSLRFGQGNTGELFF.